Following are 32 T cell receptor beta chains from one sample sequenced in a study of early T cells in non-severe SARS-CoV-2 infection (dated by TCRdb to about 2021). Receptors were amplified or captured by 5' RACE. Sequencing took place on a NextSeq 500. TCRdb applied fastp at Q25 and MiXCR to the public reads, then kept only in-frame beta chains. Identical CDR3 proteins give one entry, which carries the most common genes and DNA. This sample gives about 97,000 distinct CDR3 sequences in total; 11% of them show up just once. The ten biggest clones cover roughly 4.8% of the sample. The sequencing here drew on whole blood, taken at baseline. These receptors were obtained from an adult who was a healthcare worker with PCR-confirmed SARS-CoV-2 infection or an uninfected control (not recorded which).

The chain couples TRBV2 to TRBJ1-1; possible D gene TRBD1, 5 bases. Trimming cost V 4 bases and J 0 bases, with 12 bases left between them. From germline, CDR1 is SNHLY and CDR2 FYNNEI. The CDR3 extends over 15 amino acids. CDR3 sequence (DNA): TGTGCCAGCAGTGGGGGACTTCTCATGAACACTGAAGCTTTCTTT. This sequence encodes CASSGGLLMNTEAFF.

V gene TRBV5-5 combines with J gene TRBJ2-2, with 8 positions matching TRBD1. From germline, CDR1 is SGHKS and CDR2 YYEKEE (reference sequence). The CDR3 is 16 amino acids. The trim removed 0 bases at V and 5 bases at J, leaving 6 bases unmatched. Here the CDR3 DNA reads TGTGCCAGCAGCTTGGGCACAGGGGGGATTACCGGGGAGCTGTTTTTT. It yields the protein CASSLGTGGITGELFF. The variable domain in full, completed from reference TRBV5-5 and TRBJ2-2, reads DAGVTQSPTHLIKTRGQQVTLRCSPISGHKSVSWYQQVLGQGPQFIFQYYEKEERGRGNFPDRFSARQFPNYSSELNVNALLLGDSALYLCASSLGTGGITGELFFGEGSRLTVL.

The DNA of the CDR3 is TGTGCCAGCAGTCCGGGAGGGGCCAACGTCCTGACTTTC. Translating gives CASSPGGANVLTF. The chain has TRBV6-5 and TRBJ2-6; D perhaps matches TRBD2 (5 bases). The germline V gene has CDR1 MNHEY and CDR2 SVGAGI. The CDR3 spans 13 residues. The germline V and J ends were trimmed by 5 bases and 4 bases, with 6 bases remaining between them.

The CDR3 spells CASSPGRLGYGYTF. The CDR3 DNA sequence: TGTGCCAGCAGTCCAGGGAGGCTCGGCTATGGCTACACCTTC. The chain has TRBV16 and TRBJ1-2; maybe TRBD1 (5 bases). Germline CDR1 reads KGHSY; CDR2 reads FQNENV. This CDR3 contains 14 residues. Trimming took off 6 bases at V and 4 bases at J, with 15 bases between the two ends.

This sequence joins TRBV5-1 and TRBJ2-1; 7 bases are a match to TRBD2. The CDR3 spans 14 residues. Germline loops: CDR1 SGHRS, CDR2 YFSETQ. The junction had 5 bases not matched to a gene; V was cut back by 1 base and J by 7 bases. The CDR3 DNA is TGCGCCAGCAGCTTGAGGCTAGCGGCTAATGAGCAGTTCTTC. Its translation is CASSLRLAANEQFF.

This clonotype was detected only a few times. V usage is TRBV5-5 and J usage is TRBJ1-2; D unresolved. CDR1 SGHKS and CDR2 YYEKEE come from the germline V gene (reference sequence). V lost 0 bases, J lost 5 bases, and 8 bases lay in between. This CDR3 has 13 residues. CDR3 bases: TGTGCCAGCAGCTTGGGGGCTGAGTATGGCTACACCTTC. Protein product: CASSLGAEYGYTF.

The genes are TRBV29-1 and TRBJ2-1; TRBD1 matches at 7 bases. This CDR3 comprises 13 residues. In germline, CDR1 is SQVTM, CDR2 ANQGSEA. Trimming cost V 8 bases and J 1 base; bases outside gene matches: 5. This chain's CDR3 is CSFGTDSYNEQFF. As DNA, the CDR3 is TGCAGCTTCGGGACAGATTCCTACAATGAGCAGTTCTTC.

This clonotype was counted a single time. The J gene is TRBJ2-1, the V gene TRBV5-1, with 9 bases matching TRBD2. This CDR3 is 16 amino acids long. Germline V gives CDR1 SGHRS, CDR2 YFSETQ. V shed 4 bases and J 3 bases; nucleotides not matched to a gene: 8. CDR3 DNA: TGCGCCAGCAGCCCTAGATCTAGCGGGGTCTACAATGAGCAGTTCTTC. Translation gives CASSPRSSGVYNEQFF.

This clonotype was seen at least ten times. The V and J genes are TRBV27 and TRBJ1-2, with D perhaps TRBD1 (5 bases). Germline V lookup: CDR1 MNHEY, CDR2 SMNVEV (reference sequence). The length of the CDR3 is 11 residues. V was trimmed by 8 bases and J by 5 bases, leaving 9 bases between them. The CDR3 DNA is TGTGCCAGCGGGGGATTATATGGCTACACCTTC. Its translation: CASGGLYGYTF.

This clonotype was picked up many times. Here the CDR3 DNA reads TGTGCCAGTAGTACTCAGGACGGGAACATTCAGTACTTC. As protein: CASSTQDGNIQYF. The V and J genes are TRBV19 and TRBJ2-4; unclear D gene. V gave up 4 bases and J gave up 7 bases, with 11 bases separating them. This CDR3 is 13 amino acids long. Germline V CDR1 and CDR2: LNHDA, SQIVND (reference sequence).

The chain employs TRBV5-6 and TRBJ2-7; weak D call: TRBD1 (7 bases). The V end lost 2 bases, the J end lost 0 bases, and 15 bases lay between the germline ends. The CDR3 spans 16 residues. Germline V CDR1 and CDR2: SGHDT, YYEEEE. The CDR3 coding sequence is TGTGCCAGCAGCTTAGGAGGGGGCATAATCTCCTACGAGCAGTACTTC. Its translation is CASSLGGGIISYEQYF.

V usage is TRBV24-1 and J usage is TRBJ1-2, with D possibly being TRBD1 (5 bases). Trimming removed 7 bases at V and 4 bases at J, with 6 bases between. Germline V lookup: CDR1 KGHDR, CDR2 SFDVKD. CDR3 length: 11 residues. CDR3 protein: CATRDSYGYTF. The CDR3 coding sequence is TGTGCCACCAGAGACAGCTATGGCTACACCTTC.

V and J are TRBV24-1 and TRBJ2-1; maybe TRBD1 (6 bases). Between the trimmed V and J ends, which lost 5 bases and 2 bases, there was a span of 9 bases. In germline, CDR1 is KGHDR, CDR2 SFDVKD. This CDR3 has 14 amino acids. This CDR3 is CATSGQETYNEQFF. CDR3 bases: TGTGCCACCAGTGGACAGGAAACCTACAATGAGCAGTTCTTC.

This clonotype has just a few counts. The V and J genes are TRBV5-1 and TRBJ2-7, with 8 nucleotides matching TRBD2. V trimming: 4 bases; J trimming: 3 bases; junction bases outside the gene matches: 15. This CDR3 comprises 17 residues. The germline CDR1 and CDR2 sequences are SGHRS and YFSETQ. The CDR3 nucleotides are TGCGCCAGCAGCCCGGGACTAGTGGGGGATCCCGACTACGAGCAGTACTTC. It translates to CASSPGLVGDPDYEQYF.

The J gene is TRBJ2-2, the V gene TRBV24-1; D is unclear. Between the trimmed V and J ends, which lost 4 bases and 7 bases, there was a span of 3 bases. The CDR3 length is 11 residues. Germline CDR1 KGHDR, CDR2 SFDVKD. The CDR3 is CATSEDGELFF. CDR3 nucleotide sequence: TGTGCCACCAGTGAGGACGGGGAGCTGTTTTTT.

This clonotype was seen a few times. The chain has TRBV6-1 and TRBJ2-7; D unclear. The germline gives CDR1 MNHNS, CDR2 SASEGT. The V end was cut by 2 bases, the J end by 12 bases, with 14 bases between. The CDR3 is 12 amino acids. Written as DNA, the CDR3 is TGTGCCAGCAGTGAACAGGCCCGTGATCGGTACTTC. This translates into CASSEQARDRYF.

As to this clonotype: Mismatch with germline at one junction end may stem from a read error. The chain employs TRBV10-2 and TRBJ1-3; TRBD1 aligns across 7 bases. The CDR3 is made up of 14 amino acids. Germline CDR1 WSHSY, CDR2 SAAADI. CDR3 loop: CSSSETGTGNTIYF. CDR3 nucleotide sequence: TGCTCCAGCAGTGAGACAGGGACAGGAAACACCATATATTTT.

J is TRBJ1-2 and V is TRBV10-3, with D perhaps TRBD1 (5 bases). CDR3 length: 13 amino acids. The V end lost 6 bases, the J end lost 7 bases, and 15 bases lay between the germline ends. Germline CDR1 is ENHRY and CDR2 is SYGVKD. DNA for the CDR3: TGTGCCATCAGCCCTGCCGGGACTCGTGGCTACACCTTC. This encodes CAISPAGTRGYTF.

This clonotype was found many times. The rearrangement links TRBV20-1 to TRBJ2-7; D is unresolved. Germline CDR1 and CDR2: DFQATT and SNEGSKA (reference sequence). The CDR3 extends over 12 amino acids. The V and J ends lost 3 bases and 3 bases respectively, with 9 bases between them. CDR3 loop: CSASLQDYEQYF. The CDR3 nucleotides are TGCAGTGCTAGTCTTCAGGACTACGAGCAGTACTTC.

This clonotype was observed a handful of times. This rearrangement joins TRBV20-1 to TRBJ1-1; perhaps TRBD1 as D (5 bases). CDR1 and CDR2 from the germline V gene are DFQATT and SNEGSKA (reference sequence). V gave up 6 bases and J gave up 0 bases, with 11 bases separating them. This CDR3 has 13 amino acids. The CDR3 sequence is CSAGDRMNTEAFF. The CDR3 DNA is TGCAGTGCCGGGGACCGGATGAACACTGAAGCTTTCTTT.

The chain is built from TRBV5-4 and TRBJ2-7, with TRBD2 matching 8 bases. There are 13 residues in the CDR3. Germline V lookup: CDR1 SGHNT, CDR2 YYREEE (reference sequence). J lost 5 bases, V lost 4 bases, and 5 bases had no gene match. The CDR3 sequence is CASSPGTSHEQYF. The CDR3 bases are TGTGCCAGCAGCCCCGGGACTAGTCACGAGCAGTACTTC.

This clonotype is medium-sized in the sample. This chain uses TRBV29-1 with TRBJ2-7, with D unclear. The germline gives CDR1 SQVTM, CDR2 ANQGSEA. V was shortened by 5 bases and J by 0 bases, with 14 bases between the two germline ends. This CDR3 has 14 residues. This CDR3 is CSVKKIAGSYEQYF. As DNA, the CDR3 is TGCAGCGTTAAGAAGATAGCCGGCTCCTACGAGCAGTACTTC.

This clonotype was found many times. The CDR3 is CAISLPGRLCTAFF. CDR3 sequence (DNA): TGTGCCATCAGTCTACCGGGACGTCTATGTACAGCTTTCTTT. This rearrangement joins TRBV10-3 to TRBJ1-1, with D perhaps TRBD1 (5 bases). The CDR3 has 14 amino acids. CDR1 is ENHRY, CDR2 SYGVKD, per germline. V was clipped by 5 bases and J by 10 bases, with 20 bases between them.

This clonotype was recorded only once. The chain employs TRBV20-1 and TRBJ1-1, with D tentatively TRBD1 (6 bases). The length of the CDR3 is 14 residues. Per germline, CDR1 DFQATT and CDR2 SNEGSKA (reference sequence). V lost 3 bases to trimming and J lost 3 bases, with 14 bases between them. This CDR3 is CSASGGAQYTEAFF. DNA for the CDR3: TGCAGTGCTAGCGGGGGGGCGCAATACACTGAAGCTTTCTTT.

As DNA, the CDR3 is TGTGCCAGCAGCTCCGCCGGGACTCTCTACAATGAGCAGTTCTTC. This sequence encodes CASSSAGTLYNEQFF. The V call is TRBV7-3, the J call TRBJ2-1, with D possibly matching TRBD2 (6 bases). The CDR3 runs to 15 residues. The V and J ends lost 4 bases and 3 bases respectively, with 13 bases between them. The germline V gene encodes CDR1 SGHTA and CDR2 FQGTGA.

This clonotype was found a few times. The chain uses TRBV7-2 and TRBJ1-2; TRBD1 agrees at 11 bases. Germline CDR1 and CDR2: SGHTA and FQGNSA. CDR3 length equals 16 residues. V shed 1 base, J shed 2 bases, and the junction held 3 bases outside the gene matches. CDR3 protein: CASSLGGQGANYGYTF. The CDR3 bases are TGTGCCAGCAGCTTAGGAGGACAGGGGGCAAACTATGGCTACACCTTC.

A few counts support this clonotype. This chain links TRBV7-9 with TRBJ2-7; possibly TRBD1 for D (6 bases). Germline-derived CDR1 and CDR2 are SEHNR and FQNEAQ (reference sequence). V lost 2 bases and J lost 5, with 13 bases in between. The CDR3 is made up of 14 amino acids. This CDR3 reads CASSLSGEFDEQYF. The CDR3 nucleotides are TGTGCCAGCAGCTTATCAGGGGAGTTTGACGAGCAGTACTTC.

This chain connects TRBV5-4 to TRBJ2-3; D unresolved. V lost 1 base and J lost 4, with 4 bases in between. The germline gives CDR1 SGHNT, CDR2 YYREEE (reference sequence). This CDR3 comprises 12 residues. CDR3 protein: CASSLSADTQYF. CDR3 coding DNA: TGTGCCAGCAGCTTGTCAGCAGATACGCAGTATTTT.

This clonotype was detected only a few times. This rearrangement joins TRBV6-5 to TRBJ2-2, with 10 nucleotides matching TRBD2. The V gene's germline CDR1 is MNHEY and CDR2 SVGAGI. J gave up 2 bases and V 6 bases, and 6 bases lay outside the gene matches. The CDR3 loop spans 16 amino acids. For the CDR3, the DNA is TGTGCCAGCAGACCTAGCGGGGGCGGCAACACCGGGGAGCTGTTTTTT. It encodes CASRPSGGGNTGELFF.

The chain links TRBV30 to TRBJ2-7, with D maybe TRBD1 (5 bases). The germline CDR1 and CDR2 sequences are GTSNPN and SVGIG (reference sequence). The CDR3 runs 13 residues. With 0 bases removed from V and 3 bases from J, the gap between germline ends came to 9 bases. The CDR3 nucleotides are TGTGCCTGGAGTGTAGACAGCTACTACGAGCAGTACTTC. Translating it yields CAWSVDSYYEQYF.

A few counts support this clonotype. The V and J genes are TRBV5-1 and TRBJ2-5, with D uncertain. The V gene's germline CDR1 is SGHRS and CDR2 YFSETQ. V gave up 2 bases and J gave up 0 bases, with 11 bases separating them. CDR3 size: 15 residues. In nucleotides, the CDR3 is TGCGCCAGCAGCTTCTGGTACGGCGACCAAGAGACCCAGTACTTC. Protein: CASSFWYGDQETQYF.

The chain combines TRBV20-1 with TRBJ1-4, with 11 bases identical to TRBD1. Germline V CDR1 and CDR2: DFQATT, SNEGSKA (reference sequence). V trimming: 6 bases; J trimming: 6 bases; junction bases outside the gene matches: 3. This CDR3 contains 13 residues. The CDR3 protein is CSARTGGHEKLFF. In DNA, the CDR3 is TGCAGTGCGAGGACAGGGGGCCATGAAAAACTGTTTTTT.